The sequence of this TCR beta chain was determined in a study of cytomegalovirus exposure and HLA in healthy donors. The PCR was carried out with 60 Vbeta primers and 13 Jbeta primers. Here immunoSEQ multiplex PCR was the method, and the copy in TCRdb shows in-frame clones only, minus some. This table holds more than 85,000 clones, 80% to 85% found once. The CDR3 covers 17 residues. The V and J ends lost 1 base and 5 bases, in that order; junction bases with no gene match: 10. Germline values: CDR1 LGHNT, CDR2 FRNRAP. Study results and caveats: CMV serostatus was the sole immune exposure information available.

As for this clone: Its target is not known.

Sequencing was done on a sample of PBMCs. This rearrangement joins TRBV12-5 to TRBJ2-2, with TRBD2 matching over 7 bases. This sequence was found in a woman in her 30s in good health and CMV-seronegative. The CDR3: CASGLASSGVRTGELFF. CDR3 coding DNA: TGTGCTAGTGGTTTGGCATCTAGCGGCGTACGGACCGGGGAGCTGTTTTTT.